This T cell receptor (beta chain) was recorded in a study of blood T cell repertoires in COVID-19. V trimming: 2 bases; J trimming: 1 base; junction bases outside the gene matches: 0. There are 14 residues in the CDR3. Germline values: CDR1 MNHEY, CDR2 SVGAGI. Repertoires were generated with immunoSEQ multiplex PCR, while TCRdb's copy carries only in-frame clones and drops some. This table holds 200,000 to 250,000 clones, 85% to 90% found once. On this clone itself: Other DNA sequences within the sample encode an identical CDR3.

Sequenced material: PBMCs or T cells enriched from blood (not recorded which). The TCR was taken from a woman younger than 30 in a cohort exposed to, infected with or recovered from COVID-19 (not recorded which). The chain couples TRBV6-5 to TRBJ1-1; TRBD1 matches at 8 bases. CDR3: CASSYGQGNTEAFF. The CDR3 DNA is TGTGCCAGCAGTTACGGACAGGGGAACACTGAAGCTTTCTTT.